The T cell receptor beta chain under discussion was sequenced for a study of neurological immune-mediated disorders. Every sequencing run produced over 180 million TCR-beta sequences that came from 15-18 subjects. TCRdb passed the 5' RACE reads through MiXCR, listing each CDR3 protein once. In the table there are roughly 76,000 distinct CDR3 sequences, 14% of which are singletons. This CDR3 has 11 residues. Trimming removed 4 bases from V and 2 bases from J, with 6 bases in between. The germline V gene has CDR1 SQVTM and CDR2 ANQGSEA. The group of healthy controls was made up of people who were blood bank volunteers in Maryland, USA. Libraries used 2 million unsorted PBMCs kept frozen in RNAlater.

This receptor was taken from a woman aged 45-59 years in good health. The V and J genes are TRBV29-1 and TRBJ2-7; D remains unclear. Input material: PBMCs. The CDR3 nucleotides read TGCAGCGTTGGAGGTCCCTACGAGCAGTACTTC. Translation: CSVGGPYEQYF.